Below are 27 T cell receptor beta chains sequenced from a single sample in a study of human T cells and chemical hapten exposure. The time point here: pre-sensitization, week 0. Treatment indicated: therapeutic diphenylcyclopropenone sensitization with weekly scalp DPC. MiXCR, run by TCRdb on the RACE reads, gives a single entry per CDR3 protein. The sample includes 200,000 to 300,000 distinct CDR3 sequences, 8.6% of them seen just once. The sample in question was whole blood, obtained in connection with sensitization to the hapten diphenylcyclopropenone (DPC). The source is a woman aged 40-49 years with alopecia areata. Some clones in this sample may be carry-over from other donors' samples.

This chain uses TRBV12-3 or TRBV12-4 with TRBJ2-3, with D maybe TRBD1 (5 bases). Trimming took off 2 bases at V and 6 bases at J, with 18 bases between the two ends. The CDR3 length is 16 residues. The CDR3 nucleotides read TGTGCCAGCAGTTTAACCCGCGCCCGACGACAGGATACGCAGTATTTT. Its translation is CASSLTRARRQDTQYF.

This clonotype has ten or more counts. The chain combines TRBV7-2 with TRBJ2-5, with 9 bases aligning to TRBD1. Unmatched junction bases numbered 3, after V lost 5 bases and J lost 5 bases. This CDR3 spans 13 amino acids. Germline lookup yields CDR1 SGHTA and CDR2 FQGNSA. The DNA for the CDR3 is TGTGCCAGCAGCAGAGACAGGGGGGAGACCCAGTACTTC. As protein: CASSRDRGETQYF.

This clonotype was detected only a few times. The chain has TRBV7-2 and TRBJ2-3; 9 nucleotides agree with TRBD2. J gave up 2 bases and V 8 bases, and 2 bases lay outside the gene matches. The CDR3 is 13 residues long. Germline CDR1 SGHTA, CDR2 FQGNSA. The CDR3 region is CASGTSLTDTQYF. As DNA, the CDR3 is TGTGCCAGCGGGACTAGCCTCACAGATACGCAGTATTTT.

This clonotype was observed a handful of times. This chain connects TRBV6-5 to TRBJ2-5; perhaps TRBD1 as D (8 bases). Trimming removed 2 bases from V and 6 bases from J, with 19 bases in between. Per the germline V gene, CDR1 is MNHEY and CDR2 is SVGAGI. The CDR3 contains 16 residues. Here the CDR3 reads CASSYLSYRGGKTQYF. The CDR3 DNA sequence: TGTGCCAGCAGTTACCTCTCTTACAGGGGGGGAAAGACCCAGTACTTC.

The CDR3 loop is CSAMDMSTDTQYF. In DNA form, the CDR3 reads TGCAGTGCAATGGACATGAGCACAGATACGCAGTATTTT. V is TRBV20-1 and J is TRBJ2-3, with D possibly being TRBD1 (5 bases). Germline V gene sequence: CDR1 DFQATT, CDR2 SNEGSKA (reference sequence). The CDR3 contains 13 residues. Deletions cut 6 bases from V and 0 bases from J, with 10 bases between.

This clonotype appeared a few times. This chain connects TRBV6-6 to TRBJ2-7, with a weak D call TRBD1 (6 bases). Per the germline V gene, CDR1 is MNHNY and CDR2 is SVGAGI (reference sequence). V was cut by 7 bases and J by 0 bases, with 16 bases left in between. This CDR3 has 15 amino acids. The CDR3 DNA follows: TGTGCCAGCACCCTAGGGGGACAAACCTCCTACGAGCAGTACTTC. Protein sequence: CASTLGGQTSYEQYF.

The chain uses TRBV12-3 or TRBV12-4 and TRBJ1-6, with 10 bases lining up with TRBD1. Trimming took 5 bases from V and 10 from J; bases not matched to a gene: 5. The CDR3 consists of 14 residues. The DNA for the CDR3 is TGTGCCAGCAGTATGGGACAGGGGAACTCACCCCTCCACTTT. It codes for CASSMGQGNSPLHF.

This chain joins TRBV6-2 or TRBV6-3 and TRBJ2-7; no clear D gene. V gave up 5 bases and J gave up 6 bases, with 17 bases separating them. Per germline, CDR1 MNHEY and CDR2 SVGEGT. This CDR3 has 14 amino acids. In DNA form, the CDR3 reads TGTGCCAGCAGTAGTGACCAACCCCGTTTCGAGCAGTACTTC. Protein sequence: CASSSDQPRFEQYF.

CDR3 nucleotide sequence: TGTGCCAGCAGCTTAATACGGAATAGTGAGCAGTTCTTC. This gives the protein CASSLIRNSEQFF. J is TRBJ2-1 and V is TRBV7-2; unclear D gene. The CDR3 consists of 13 residues. Trimming cost V 2 bases and J 9 bases, with 11 bases left between them. Germline V CDR1 and CDR2: SGHTA, FQGNSA.

This clonotype occurred a few times. The genes are TRBV9 and TRBJ2-5; 10 bases match TRBD2. In germline, CDR1 is SGDLS, CDR2 YYNGEE. This CDR3 region has 16 residues. The J segment lost 3 bases and the V segment lost 4 bases, leaving 9 bases of the junction unmatched. The CDR3 loop reads CASSHRDLAGEETQYF. Here the CDR3 DNA reads TGTGCCAGCAGCCACCGAGACCTAGCGGGAGAAGAGACCCAGTACTTC.

This clonotype was counted at least ten times. CDR3 in DNA: TGTGCCAGTAGTATGGACAGCTATGGCTACACCTTC. This encodes CASSMDSYGYTF. The V call is TRBV19, the J call TRBJ1-2, with TRBD1 as a possible D gene (6 bases). CDR1 and CDR2 from the germline V gene are LNHDA and SQIVND (reference sequence). The V end lost 3 bases, the J end lost 4 bases, and 6 bases lay between the germline ends. The CDR3 sequence is 12 residues long.

The genes are TRBV6-2 or TRBV6-3 and TRBJ2-7; maybe TRBD1 (6 bases). V was pared by 5 bases and J by 3 bases, with 17 bases between. Germline V lookup: CDR1 MNHEY, CDR2 SVGEGT. The CDR3 length is 15 residues. The CDR3 DNA follows: TGTGCCAGCAGTCACCGGGACAATTACTTCTACGAGCAGTACTTC. This translates into CASSHRDNYFYEQYF.

The V and J genes are TRBV6-5 and TRBJ2-7; 9 nucleotides agree with TRBD1. The CDR3 extends over 15 amino acids. Trimming took 2 bases from V and 2 from J; bases not matched to a gene: 4. Germline CDR1 MNHEY, CDR2 SVGAGI. This CDR3 is CASSYGQGITYEQYF. The DNA for the CDR3 is TGTGCCAGCAGTTACGGACAGGGGATCACCTACGAGCAGTACTTC.

This clonotype was detected many times. This sequence joins TRBV5-1 and TRBJ2-5; maybe TRBD1 (6 bases). The CDR3 runs 15 residues. V was clipped by 2 bases and J by 3 bases, with 14 bases between them. The germline CDR1 and CDR2 sequences are SGHRS and YFSETQ. CDR3 coding DNA: TGCGCCAGCAGCTTCGTTGGCAGGGGCGAAGAGACCCAGTACTTC. Protein: CASSFVGRGEETQYF.

V usage is TRBV9 and J usage is TRBJ1-2; 7 bases are shared with TRBD1. In germline, CDR1 is SGDLS, CDR2 YYNGEE. V lost 3 bases to trimming and J lost 4 bases; unmatched junction nucleotides: 12. The CDR3 is 16 residues long. The CDR3 spells CASSAYDRAGAYGYTF. The CDR3 DNA sequence: TGTGCCAGCAGCGCATACGACAGGGCCGGAGCCTATGGCTACACCTTC.

This chain uses TRBV7-2 with TRBJ2-3; 9 positions match TRBD2. The CDR3 covers 15 residues. V trimming: 5 bases; J trimming: 3 bases; junction bases outside the gene matches: 6. Germline CDR1 SGHTA, CDR2 FQGNSA. CDR3 in amino acids: CASSLGLAQTDTQYF. The DNA for the CDR3 is TGTGCCAGCAGCCTCGGACTAGCGCAGACAGATACGCAGTATTTT.

This clonotype has more than one count but fewer than ten. This chain connects TRBV12-3 or TRBV12-4 to TRBJ1-6; a weak D match, TRBD1 (5 bases). The V end was cut by 3 bases, the J end by 9 bases, with 18 bases between. CDR3 length: 16 amino acids. The CDR3, as DNA: TGTGCCAGCAGTTTCGCCAGCGGGGCCGAGGGTTCACCCCTCCACTTT. Encoded protein: CASSFASGAEGSPLHF.

Many counts were recorded for this clonotype. The chain is built from TRBV7-8 and TRBJ1-1, with D uncertain. The germline V and J ends were trimmed by 1 base and 0 bases, with 9 bases remaining between them. The CDR3 totals 15 residues. Germline values: CDR1 SGHVS, CDR2 FQNEAQ. CDR3 amino acids: CASSLGTRMNTEAFF. The CDR3 DNA sequence: TGTGCCAGCAGCTTAGGTACGCGGATGAACACTGAAGCTTTCTTT.

V is TRBV5-1 and J is TRBJ2-7; D is perhaps TRBD2 (7 bases). Germline V gene lookup returns CDR1 SGHRS and CDR2 YFSETQ. The CDR3 has 13 residues. The V end was cut by 2 bases, the J end by 4 bases, with 10 bases between. The CDR3: CASSLGGEYEQYF. The CDR3 DNA reads TGCGCCAGCAGCTTAGGGGGGGAGTACGAGCAGTACTTC.

The rearrangement links TRBV10-3 to TRBJ2-3; D remains unclear. Germline V CDR1 and CDR2: ENHRY, SYGVKD. Deletions cut 5 bases from V and 3 bases from J, with 18 bases between. This CDR3 region has 16 residues. The CDR3 sequence is CAISPSTTEGTDTQYF. The DNA for the CDR3 is TGTGCCATCAGTCCCAGCACGACTGAAGGTACAGATACGCAGTATTTT.

The V call is TRBV24-1, the J call TRBJ2-3; 10 bases are a match to TRBD1. The CDR3 is 17 amino acids. After removal of 4 bases from V and 2 bases from J, the junction contained 8 bases not matched to a gene. Germline CDR1 KGHDR, CDR2 SFDVKD. The chain's CDR3 is CATSDSGQGEITDTQYF. CDR3 in DNA: TGTGCCACCAGTGACAGCGGACAGGGGGAGATCACAGATACGCAGTATTTT.

There are many counts of this clonotype. V is TRBV27 and J is TRBJ2-7; TRBD2 matches at 13 bases. CDR1 is MNHEY, CDR2 SMNVEV, per germline (reference sequence). V lost 3 bases and J lost 5; bases outside the gene matches: 4. There are 15 residues in the CDR3. CDR3 nucleotides: TGTGCCAGCAGTTTCAGAACTAGCGGGAGGGACGAGCAGTACTTC. Amino acid sequence: CASSFRTSGRDEQYF.

Ten or more counts support this clonotype. The chain joins TRBV6-2 or TRBV6-3 to TRBJ2-3; D possibly uses TRBD1 or TRBD2 (5 bases each). Trimming left V 6 bases short and J 3 bases short, with 13 bases between. Germline V lookup: CDR1 MNHEY, CDR2 SVGEGT. This CDR3 is 14 amino acids long. CDR3 loop: CASRTRDPTDTQYF. The CDR3, as DNA: TGTGCCAGCAGAACACGGGACCCAACAGATACGCAGTATTTT.

This clonotype was counted between two and nine times. J is TRBJ2-7 and V is TRBV28; 10 positions agree with TRBD2. Trimming took 4 bases from V and 3 from J; bases not matched to a gene: 9. Germline CDR1 MDHEN, CDR2 SYDVKM. This CDR3 is built from 16 residues. The CDR3 reads CASSSPSSGSHYEQYF. DNA of the CDR3: TGTGCCAGCAGTTCCCCTTCTAGCGGGAGTCACTACGAGCAGTACTTC.

The J gene is TRBJ2-6, the V gene TRBV28; 8 nucleotides match TRBD1. The V and J ends lost 6 bases and 3 bases, in that order; junction bases with no gene match: 16. Per germline, CDR1 MDHEN and CDR2 SYDVKM. The CDR3 consists of 19 residues. The CDR3 nucleotides are TGTGCCAGCAGCCTACCTACCGGGACAGGTTTTGGTGGGGCCAACGTCCTGACTTTC. Its translation: CASSLPTGTGFGGANVLTF.

This clonotype was detected a few times. This chain connects TRBV21-1 to TRBJ2-5; no DNA check was done on the table's D call, TRBD1. TRBV21-1 is shown as a pseudogene. The length of the CDR3 is 16 residues. CDR3 DNA: TGTGCCAGCAGTCCTCACCGGCGCCGCCACCAAGAGACCCAGTACTTC. Protein product: CASSPHRRRHQETQYF.

V gene TRBV9 combines with J gene TRBJ2-7, with D possibly matching TRBD1 (5 bases). This CDR3 contains 15 residues. Trimming pared 3 bases from V and 6 bases from J, leaving 19 bases between. The germline V gene has CDR1 SGDLS and CDR2 YYNGEE. The CDR3 region has the DNA TGTGCCAGCAGCGGGGGCAGGGCCATAGACGGCGAGCAGTACTTC. Protein sequence: CASSGGRAIDGEQYF. Complete variable domain (other parts from reference TRBV9 and TRBJ2-7): DSGVTQTPKHLITATGQRVTLRCSPRSGDLSVYWYQQSLDQGLQFLIQYYNGEERAKGNILERFSAQQFPDLHSELNLSSLELGDSALYFCASSGGRAIDGEQYFGPGTRLTVT.